This T cell receptor (beta chain) was retrieved from a study of blood T cell repertoires in COVID-19. Study-level background: In each case, the material was cDNA or gDNA derived from T cells, B-cell-depleted T cells, or PBMCs.

The V gene's germline CDR1 is MGHRA and CDR2 YSYEKL. With 0 bases removed from V and 4 bases from J, the gap between germline ends came to 15 bases. The CDR3 runs to 16 residues. Clones were sequenced by immunoSEQ multiplex PCR, and TCRdb holds only the in-frame ones, with some missing. The table records about 160,000 clones, roughly 90% of them present only once. Sequenced input: PBMCs or T cells enriched from blood (not recorded which). This TCR came from a woman aged 45-65 years who had recovered from COVID-19. The genes are TRBV4-1 and TRBJ1-1; D uncertain. The CDR3 sequence is CASSQEVGIGSTEAFF. CDR3 DNA: TGCGCCAGCAGCCAAGAAGTAGGGATTGGGAGCACTGAAGCTTTCTTT.